This T cell receptor beta chain came from a study of shared clonotypes between healthy human individuals. The protocol was immunoSEQ multiplex PCR, while the TCRdb copy is restricted to in-frame clones and leaves out a portion. The table includes around 2,000,000 clones, approximately 94% detected once. CD45RO-negative CD8 cells positively selected for CCR7 made up the naive population, which excluded terminally differentiated effector memory CD45RA+ cells. Findings and caveats of the study: Read depth was anticipated to influence clonotype sharing among donors.

A note on this clone: Its antigen remains unidentified.

The CDR3 has 13 residues. Trimming removed 7 bases from V and 5 bases from J, with 14 bases in between. Germline lookup yields CDR1 MNHEY and CDR2 SMNVEV (reference sequence). The receptor comes from a man younger than 35 in good health. The chain employs TRBV27 and TRBJ1-1; no clear D gene. The specimen was naive CD8+ T cells sorted from blood. CDR3: CASIKTVGTEAFF. CDR3 nucleotide sequence: TGTGCCAGCATTAAGACGGTCGGAACTGAAGCTTTCTTT.